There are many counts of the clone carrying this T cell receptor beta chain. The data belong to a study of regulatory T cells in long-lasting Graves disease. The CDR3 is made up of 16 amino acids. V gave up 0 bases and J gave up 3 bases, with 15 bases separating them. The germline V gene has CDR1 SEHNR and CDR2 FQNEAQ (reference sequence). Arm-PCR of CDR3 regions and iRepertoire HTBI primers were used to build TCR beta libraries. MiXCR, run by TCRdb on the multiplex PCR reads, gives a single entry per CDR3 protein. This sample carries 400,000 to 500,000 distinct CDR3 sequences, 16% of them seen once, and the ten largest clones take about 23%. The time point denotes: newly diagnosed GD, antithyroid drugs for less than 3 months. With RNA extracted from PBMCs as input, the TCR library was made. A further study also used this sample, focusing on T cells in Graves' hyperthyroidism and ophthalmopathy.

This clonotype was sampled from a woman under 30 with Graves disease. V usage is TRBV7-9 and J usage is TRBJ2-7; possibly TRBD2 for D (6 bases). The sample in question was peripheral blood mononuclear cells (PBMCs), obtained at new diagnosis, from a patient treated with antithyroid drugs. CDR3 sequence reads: CASSLAIAAKGYEQYF. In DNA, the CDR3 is TGTGCCAGCAGCTTAGCGATAGCGGCAAAAGGCTACGAGCAGTACTTC.